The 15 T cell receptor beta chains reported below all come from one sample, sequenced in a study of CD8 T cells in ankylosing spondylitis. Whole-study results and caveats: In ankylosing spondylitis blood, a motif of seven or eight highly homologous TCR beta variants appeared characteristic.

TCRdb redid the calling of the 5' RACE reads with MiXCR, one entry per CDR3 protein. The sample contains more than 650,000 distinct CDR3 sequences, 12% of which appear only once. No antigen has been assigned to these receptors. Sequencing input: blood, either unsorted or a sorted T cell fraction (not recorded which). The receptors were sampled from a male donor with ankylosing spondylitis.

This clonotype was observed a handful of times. CDR3 in DNA: TGTGCCAGCAGCTCTCGGGGAGGTAGTGGACACCAAGAGACCCAGTACTTC. The encoded protein is CASSSRGGSGHQETQYF. The rearrangement uses TRBV11-3 and TRBJ2-5; tentative D call: TRBD2 (6 bases). The CDR3 extends over 17 amino acids. Germline assignment: CDR1 SGHNT and CDR2 YENEEA. The V end lost 4 bases, the J end lost 0 bases, and 18 bases lay between the germline ends.

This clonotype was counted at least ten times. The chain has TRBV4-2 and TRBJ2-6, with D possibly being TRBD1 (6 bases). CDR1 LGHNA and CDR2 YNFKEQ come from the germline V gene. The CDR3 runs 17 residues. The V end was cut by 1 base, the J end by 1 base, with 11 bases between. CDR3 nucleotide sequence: TGTGCCAGCAGCCAAGGTCCTACAGGGTCTGGGGCCAACGTCCTGACTTTC. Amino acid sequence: CASSQGPTGSGANVLTF.

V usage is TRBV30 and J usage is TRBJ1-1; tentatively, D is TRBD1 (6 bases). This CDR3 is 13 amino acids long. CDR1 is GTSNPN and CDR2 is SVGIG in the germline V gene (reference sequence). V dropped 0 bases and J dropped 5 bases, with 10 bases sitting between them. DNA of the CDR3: TGTGCCTGGAGTGTCAAGGGGGGAACTGAAGCTTTCTTT. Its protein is CAWSVKGGTEAFF.

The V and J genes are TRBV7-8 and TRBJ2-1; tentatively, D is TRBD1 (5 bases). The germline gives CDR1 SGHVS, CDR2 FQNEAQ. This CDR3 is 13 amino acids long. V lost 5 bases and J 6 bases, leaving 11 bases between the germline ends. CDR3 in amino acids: CASSKGASNEQFF. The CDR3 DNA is TGTGCCAGCAGCAAAGGGGCTAGCAATGAGCAGTTCTTC.

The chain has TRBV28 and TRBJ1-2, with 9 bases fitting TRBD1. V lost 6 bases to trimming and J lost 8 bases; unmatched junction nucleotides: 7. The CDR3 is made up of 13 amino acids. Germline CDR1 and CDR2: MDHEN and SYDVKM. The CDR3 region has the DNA TGTGCCAGCAGATCTACAGGGGGCCGGGGCTACACCTTC. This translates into CASRSTGGRGYTF.

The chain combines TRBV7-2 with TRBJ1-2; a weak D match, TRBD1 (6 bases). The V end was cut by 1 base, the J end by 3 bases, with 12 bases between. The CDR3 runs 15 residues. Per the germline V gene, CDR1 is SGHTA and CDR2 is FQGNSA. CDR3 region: CASSLGGQGYYGYTF. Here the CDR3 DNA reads TGTGCCAGCAGCTTAGGGGGCCAGGGGTACTATGGCTACACCTTC. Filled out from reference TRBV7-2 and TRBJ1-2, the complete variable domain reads GAGVSQSPSNKVTEKGKDVELRCDPISGHTALYWYRQSLGQGLEFLIYFQGNSAPDKSGLPSDRFSAERTGGSVSTLTIQRTQQEDSAVYLCASSLGGQGYYGYTFGSGTRLTVV.

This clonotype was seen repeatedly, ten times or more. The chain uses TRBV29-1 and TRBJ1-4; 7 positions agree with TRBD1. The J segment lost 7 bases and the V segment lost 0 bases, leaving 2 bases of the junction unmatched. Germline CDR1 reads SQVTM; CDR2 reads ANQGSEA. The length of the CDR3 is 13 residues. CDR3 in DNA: TGCAGCGTTGAAGAGACAGGGACTGAAAAACTGTTTTTT. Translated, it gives CSVEETGTEKLFF.

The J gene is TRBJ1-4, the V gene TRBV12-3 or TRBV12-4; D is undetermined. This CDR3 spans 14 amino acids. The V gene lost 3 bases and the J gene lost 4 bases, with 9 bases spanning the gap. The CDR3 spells CASSFGLGNEKLFF. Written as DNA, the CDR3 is TGTGCCAGCAGTTTCGGGCTGGGTAATGAAAAACTGTTTTTT.

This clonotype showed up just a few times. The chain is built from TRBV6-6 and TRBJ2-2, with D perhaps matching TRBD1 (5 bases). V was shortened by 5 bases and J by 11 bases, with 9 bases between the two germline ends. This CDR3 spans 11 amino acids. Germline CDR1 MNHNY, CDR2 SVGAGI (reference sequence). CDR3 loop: CASSPGRELFF. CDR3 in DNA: TGTGCCAGCAGTCCAGGGCGAGAGCTGTTTTTT.

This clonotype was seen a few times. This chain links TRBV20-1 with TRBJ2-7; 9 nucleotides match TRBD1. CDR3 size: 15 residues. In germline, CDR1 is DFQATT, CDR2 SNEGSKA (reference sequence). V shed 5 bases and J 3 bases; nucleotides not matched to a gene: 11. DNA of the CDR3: TGCAGTGCTGAAGACAGGGGGGGGTTAGGCTACGAGCAGTACTTC. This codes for CSAEDRGGLGYEQYF.

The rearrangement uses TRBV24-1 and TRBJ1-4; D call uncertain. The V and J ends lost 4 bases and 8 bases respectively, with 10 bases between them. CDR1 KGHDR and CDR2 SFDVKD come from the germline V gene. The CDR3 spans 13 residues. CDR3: CATSDSVSEKLFF. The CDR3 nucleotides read TGTGCCACCAGTGACTCCGTATCCGAAAAACTGTTTTTT.

CDR3: CASSFLSDRGRGEQYF. CDR3 nucleotides: TGCGCCAGCAGCTTCCTCTCGGACAGGGGGCGCGGCGAGCAGTACTTC. The chain combines TRBV5-1 with TRBJ2-7, with TRBD1 identical over 11 bases. With V trimmed by 2 bases and J by 6 bases, 10 bases remained unmatched. Germline CDR1 SGHRS, CDR2 YFSETQ. CDR3 size: 16 residues.

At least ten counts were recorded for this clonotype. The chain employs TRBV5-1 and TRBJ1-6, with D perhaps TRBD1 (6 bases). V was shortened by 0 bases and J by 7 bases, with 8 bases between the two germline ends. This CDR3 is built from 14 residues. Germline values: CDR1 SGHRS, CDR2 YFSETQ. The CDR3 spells CASSLDQGNSPLHF. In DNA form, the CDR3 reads TGCGCCAGCAGCTTGGATCAGGGGAATTCACCCCTCCACTTT.

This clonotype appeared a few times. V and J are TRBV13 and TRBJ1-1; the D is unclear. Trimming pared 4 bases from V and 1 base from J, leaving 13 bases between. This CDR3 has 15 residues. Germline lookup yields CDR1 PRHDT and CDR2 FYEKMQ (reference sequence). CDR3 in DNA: TGTGCCAGCAGCTCAGATGGGAGACAGAACACTGAAGCTTTCTTT. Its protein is CASSSDGRQNTEAFF.

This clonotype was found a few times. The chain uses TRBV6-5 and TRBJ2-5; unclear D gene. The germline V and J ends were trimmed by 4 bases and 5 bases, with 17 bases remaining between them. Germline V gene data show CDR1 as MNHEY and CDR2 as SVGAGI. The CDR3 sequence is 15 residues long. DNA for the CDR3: TGTGCCAGCAGTTCCCACACGGCAGGCAGGGAGACCCAGTACTTC. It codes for CASSSHTAGRETQYF.